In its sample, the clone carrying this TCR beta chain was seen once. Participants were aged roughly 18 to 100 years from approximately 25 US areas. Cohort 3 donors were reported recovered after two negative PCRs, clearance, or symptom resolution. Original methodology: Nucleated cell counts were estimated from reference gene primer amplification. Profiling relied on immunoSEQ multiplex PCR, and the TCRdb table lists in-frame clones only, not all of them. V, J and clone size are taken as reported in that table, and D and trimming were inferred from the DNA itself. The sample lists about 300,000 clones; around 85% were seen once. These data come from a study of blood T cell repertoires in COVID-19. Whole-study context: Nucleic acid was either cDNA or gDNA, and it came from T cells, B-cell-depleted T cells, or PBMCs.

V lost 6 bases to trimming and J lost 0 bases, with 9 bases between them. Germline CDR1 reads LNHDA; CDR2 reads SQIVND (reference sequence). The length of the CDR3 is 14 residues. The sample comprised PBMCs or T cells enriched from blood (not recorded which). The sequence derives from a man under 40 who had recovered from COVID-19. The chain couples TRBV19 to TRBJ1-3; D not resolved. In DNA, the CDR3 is TGTGCCAGTAGCAGAGGAGCCTCTGGAAACACCATATATTTT. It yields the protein CASSRGASGNTIYF.